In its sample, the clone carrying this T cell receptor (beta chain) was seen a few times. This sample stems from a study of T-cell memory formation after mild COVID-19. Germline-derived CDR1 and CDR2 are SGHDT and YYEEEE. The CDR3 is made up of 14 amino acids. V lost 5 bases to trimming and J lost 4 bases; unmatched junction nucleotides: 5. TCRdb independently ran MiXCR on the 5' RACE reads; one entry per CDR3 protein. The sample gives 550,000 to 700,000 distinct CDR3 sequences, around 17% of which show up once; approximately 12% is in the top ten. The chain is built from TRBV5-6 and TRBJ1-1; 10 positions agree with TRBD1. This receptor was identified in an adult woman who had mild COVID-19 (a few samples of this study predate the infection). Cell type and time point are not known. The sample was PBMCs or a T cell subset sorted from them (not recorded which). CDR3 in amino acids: CASSSGTGVTEAFF. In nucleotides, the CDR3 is TGTGCCAGCAGTTCCGGGACAGGGGTCACTGAAGCTTTCTTT.